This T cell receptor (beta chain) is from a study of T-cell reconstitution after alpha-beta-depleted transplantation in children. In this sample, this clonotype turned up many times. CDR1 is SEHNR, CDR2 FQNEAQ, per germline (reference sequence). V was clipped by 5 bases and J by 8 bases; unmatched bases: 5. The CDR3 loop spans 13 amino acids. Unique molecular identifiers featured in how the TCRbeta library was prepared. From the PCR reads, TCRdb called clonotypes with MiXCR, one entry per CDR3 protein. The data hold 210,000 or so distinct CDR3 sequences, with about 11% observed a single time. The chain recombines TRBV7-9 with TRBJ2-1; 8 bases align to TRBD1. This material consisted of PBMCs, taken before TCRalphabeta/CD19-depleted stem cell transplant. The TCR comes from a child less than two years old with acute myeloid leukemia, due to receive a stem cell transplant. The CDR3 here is CASSRQGIDEQFF. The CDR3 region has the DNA TGTGCCAGCAGCCGACAGGGGATAGATGAGCAGTTCTTC.